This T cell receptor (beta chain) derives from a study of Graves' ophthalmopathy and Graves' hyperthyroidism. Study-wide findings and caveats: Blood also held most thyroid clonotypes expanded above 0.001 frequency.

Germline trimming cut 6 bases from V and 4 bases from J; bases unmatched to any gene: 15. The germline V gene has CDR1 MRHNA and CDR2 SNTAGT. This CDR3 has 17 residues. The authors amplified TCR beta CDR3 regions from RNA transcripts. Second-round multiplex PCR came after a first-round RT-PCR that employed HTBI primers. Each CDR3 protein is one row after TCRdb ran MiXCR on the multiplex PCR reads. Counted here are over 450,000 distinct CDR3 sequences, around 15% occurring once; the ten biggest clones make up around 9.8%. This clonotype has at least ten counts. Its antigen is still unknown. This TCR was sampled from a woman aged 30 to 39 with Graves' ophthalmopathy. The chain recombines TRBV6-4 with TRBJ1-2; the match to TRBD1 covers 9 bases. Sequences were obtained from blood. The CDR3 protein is CASRGTDRGYMSYGYTF. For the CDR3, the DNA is TGTGCCAGCAGGGGAACGGACAGGGGATATATGAGCTATGGCTACACCTTC.